Shown below are 23 T cell receptor beta chains from a single sample sequenced in a study of T cell repertoires in ileal Crohn's disease. Assay: immunoSEQ multiplex PCR; the TCRdb copy retains only in-frame clones and omits some. This sample has about 60,000 clones, with approximately 91% found just once. Time point in this sample: neoterminal ileum biopsy at postoperative endoscopy, about 6 months after surgery. The sample was ileal tissue. The receptors here all came from an adult with Crohn's disease.

The chain is built from TRBV19 and TRBJ1-2, with D perhaps matching TRBD1 (5 bases). The germline V gene has CDR1 LNHDA and CDR2 SQIVND (reference sequence). This CDR3 is built from 17 residues. The V end was cut by 0 bases, the J end by 2 bases, with 16 bases between. CDR3 sequence: CASSIDPFQGENYGYTF. In DNA form, the CDR3 reads TGTGCCAGTAGTATAGATCCTTTCCAGGGCGAGAACTATGGCTACACCTTC.

The chain has TRBV6-1 and TRBJ1-5; D remains unclear. The CDR3 totals 15 residues. Trimming shortened V by 6 bases and J by 4 bases, and 16 bases separated the two germline ends. Germline-derived CDR1 and CDR2 are MNHNS and SASEGT. This chain's CDR3 is CASRSTYSLNQPQHF. The DNA of the CDR3 is TGTGCCAGCAGAAGTACATACAGTCTAAATCAGCCCCAGCATTTT.

This chain connects TRBV7-8 to TRBJ2-1, with 13 bases that match TRBD2. This CDR3 has 20 amino acids. V trimming: 5 bases; J trimming: 3 bases; junction bases outside the gene matches: 16. Germline assignment: CDR1 SGHVS and CDR2 FQNEAQ. CDR3 sequence reads: CASSRKHPGLAGDSYNEQFF. CDR3 nucleotides: TGTGCCAGCAGCAGAAAACACCCCGGACTAGCGGGAGATAGCTACAATGAGCAGTTCTTC.

This clone was counted a few times. The gene calls are TRBV10-1 and TRBJ1-6; no clear D. Germline V gives CDR1 WNHNN, CDR2 SYGVQD (reference sequence). V dropped 4 bases and J dropped 9 bases, with 16 bases sitting between them. This CDR3 is built from 15 residues. The CDR3 coding sequence is TGCGCCAGCAGTGGAGAACTCCTCGGGAGTTCACCCCTCCACTTT. Its translation is CASSGELLGSSPLHF.

The chain carries TRBV10-3 and TRBJ1-5; no clear D gene. The germline V gene encodes CDR1 ENHRY and CDR2 SYGVKD. This CDR3 has 13 amino acids. Trimming stripped 4 bases from V and 7 bases from J, with 11 bases between. CDR3 nucleotides: TGTGCCATCAGTGTCCACTCCGGGCAGCCCCAGCATTTT. Translating gives CAISVHSGQPQHF.

The chain employs TRBV23-1 and TRBJ1-2, with unresolved D. TRBV23-1 is an ORF; its function is uncertain. Deletions cut 10 bases from V and 2 bases from J, with 32 bases between. CDR3 length: 19 amino acids. The CDR3 nucleotides read TGCGCCACCGCGTCCCCGGCCGGGAGTTTTGACCGAAAGAACTATGGCTACACCTTC. Translated, it gives CATASPAGSFDRKNYGYTF.

The V gene is TRBV11-2, the J gene TRBJ1-5; D unclear. The CDR3 totals 17 residues. CDR1 is SGHAT, CDR2 FQNNGV, per germline. V lost 4 bases to trimming and J lost 0 bases, with 16 bases between them. The CDR3 DNA reads as TGTGCCAGCAGCTCTCCTGTGACTTACTATAGCAATCAGCCCCAGCATTTT. Translating it yields CASSSPVTYYSNQPQHF.

A few counts support this clone. V gene TRBV4-1 combines with J gene TRBJ2-1; D possibly corresponds to TRBD2 (6 bases). Germline CDR1 and CDR2: MGHRA and YSYEKL. Trimming stripped 0 bases from V and 6 bases from J, with 18 bases between. The CDR3 has 17 residues. CDR3 sequence (DNA): TGCGCCAGCAGCCAAGAAGTTGGCGGGACGGTTCGCAATGAGCAGTTCTTC. This encodes CASSQEVGGTVRNEQFF.

This rearrangement joins TRBV5-1 to TRBJ1-1; D gene ambiguous. The ends were cut back, 0 bases at V and 7 bases at J, with 19 bases in the middle. Germline values: CDR1 SGHRS, CDR2 YFSETQ. CDR3 length: 16 residues. DNA for the CDR3: TGCGCCAGCAGCTTGGCCTTGTCAGGCCGTCAAGGTGAAGCTTTCTTT. It specifies CASSLALSGRQGEAFF.

A few counts support this clone. The rearrangement uses TRBV19 and TRBJ2-1; 8 bases line up with TRBD2. Germline CDR1 and CDR2: LNHDA and SQIVND (reference sequence). J was trimmed by 9 bases and V by 3 bases; bases with no gene match: 10. This CDR3 contains 15 residues. CDR3 nucleotides: TGTGCCAGTAGTATCGGGACTAGATGGACCAGTGAGCAGTTCTTC. Translation gives CASSIGTRWTSEQFF.

This sequence joins TRBV29-1 and TRBJ1-2; tentatively, D is TRBD1 (5 bases). The length of the CDR3 is 14 residues. Between the trimmed V and J ends, which lost 2 bases and 5 bases, there was a span of 15 bases. CDR1 is SQVTM, CDR2 ANQGSEA, per germline. The CDR3 is CSVEKDRDLYGYTF. The CDR3 bases are TGCAGCGTTGAAAAAGACAGAGACCTTTATGGCTACACCTTC.

V and J are TRBV28 and TRBJ2-3; 9 bases are shared with TRBD2. This CDR3 spans 12 amino acids. The J segment lost 6 bases and the V segment lost 7 bases, leaving 2 bases of the junction unmatched. The germline gives CDR1 MDHEN, CDR2 SYDVKM. CDR3 coding DNA: TGTGCCAGCACCAGCGGGGGGGATACGCAGTATTTT. Protein sequence: CASTSGGDTQYF.

The V call is TRBV7-8, the J call TRBJ2-4; 8 bases are shared with TRBD2. The CDR3 spans 17 residues. CDR1 is SGHVS and CDR2 is FQNEAQ in the germline V gene. Germline trimming cut 3 bases from V and 0 bases from J; bases unmatched to any gene: 7. The CDR3 coding sequence is TGTGCCAGCAGCTTCTCGACTAGCGCACTAGCCAAAAACATTCAGTACTTC. Its protein product is CASSFSTSALAKNIQYF.

J is TRBJ1-2 and V is TRBV2; D may be TRBD1 (5 bases). V gave up 4 bases and J gave up 3 bases, with 6 bases separating them. CDR3 size: 12 residues. From germline, CDR1 is SNHLY and CDR2 FYNNEI. DNA for the CDR3: TGTGCCAGCAGTGGCAGGGACTATGGCTACACCTTC. This sequence encodes CASSGRDYGYTF. The full variable domain, completed using reference TRBV2 and TRBJ1-2, is EPEVTQTPSHQVTQMGQEVILRCVPISNHLYFYWYRQILGQKVEFLVSFYNNEISEKSEIFDDQFSVERPDGSNFTLKIRSTKLEDSAMYFCASSGRDYGYTFGSGTRLTVV.

This clone was recorded once. The rearrangement links TRBV7-9 to TRBJ2-1; 9 positions match TRBD2. The V gene end was trimmed by 4 bases and the J gene end by 10 bases; junction bases not matched to a gene: 11. This CDR3 is 15 amino acids long. CDR1 is SEHNR, CDR2 FQNEAQ, per germline (reference sequence). DNA of the CDR3: TGTGCCAGCAGCTCAGACCTAGCGGGGCTGGAAGAGCAGTTCTTC. It yields the protein CASSSDLAGLEEQFF.

This chain connects TRBV9 to TRBJ1-2, with a weak D call TRBD1 (5 bases). The germline gives CDR1 SGDLS, CDR2 YYNGEE. The CDR3 extends over 12 amino acids. V lost 1 base, J lost 7 bases, and 8 bases lay in between. The DNA for the CDR3 is TGTGCCAGCAGCGTAAGGGGAGGTGGCTACACCTTC. This codes for CASSVRGGGYTF. The whole variable domain, remainder taken from reference TRBV9 and TRBJ1-2, is DSGVTQTPKHLITATGQRVTLRCSPRSGDLSVYWYQQSLDQGLQFLIQYYNGEERAKGNILERFSAQQFPDLHSELNLSSLELGDSALYFCASSVRGGGYTFGSGTRLTVV.

This clone was seen only once. The CDR3 loop is CASSNYGEHNEQFF. CDR3 nucleotides: TGCGCCAGCAGCAACTACGGGGAACACAATGAGCAGTTCTTC. The genes are TRBV5-1 and TRBJ2-1, with D possibly being TRBD2 (5 bases). Deletions cut 4 bases from V and 5 bases from J, with 13 bases between. CDR3 length: 14 residues. Germline V gives CDR1 SGHRS, CDR2 YFSETQ.

This chain joins TRBV5-1 and TRBJ2-1; D ambiguous. V gave up 5 bases and J gave up 8 bases, with 11 bases separating them. Germline-derived CDR1 and CDR2 are SGHRS and YFSETQ. The CDR3 is 12 amino acids. The CDR3 loop is CASSSSMDEQFF. CDR3 DNA sequence: TGCGCCAGCAGTTCGAGCATGGATGAGCAGTTCTTC.

The chain joins TRBV25-1 to TRBJ1-2; unclear D gene. The CDR3 runs to 14 residues. The V end lost 2 bases, the J end lost 3 bases, and 10 bases lay between the germline ends. Germline V gives CDR1 MGHDK, CDR2 SYGVNS. CDR3 sequence reads: CASSEGPSYYGYTF. The CDR3 DNA follows: TGTGCCAGCAGTGAAGGGCCCAGCTACTATGGCTACACCTTC.

The chain recombines TRBV18 with TRBJ1-6; D unresolved. CDR1 and CDR2 (germline): KGHSH, LQKENI. This CDR3 contains 14 residues. The germline V and J ends were trimmed by 3 bases and 9 bases, with 12 bases remaining between them. The CDR3 protein is CASSPSGLGSPLHF. For the CDR3, the DNA is TGTGCCAGCTCACCGAGTGGTCTAGGTTCACCCCTCCACTTT.

The chain recombines TRBV19 with TRBJ1-2; TRBD1 might be the D (5 bases). Germline V gene data show CDR1 as LNHDA and CDR2 as SQIVND (reference sequence). This CDR3 contains 13 residues. The ends were cut back, 7 bases at V and 0 bases at J, with 9 bases in the middle. CDR3 amino acids: CASTLTANYGYTF. In DNA, the CDR3 is TGTGCCAGTACCCTGACAGCTAACTATGGCTACACCTTC.

The rearrangement uses TRBV4-3 and TRBJ1-2; D may be TRBD1 (5 bases). Germline V gene data show CDR1 as LGHNA and CDR2 as YSLEER. Trimming cost V 4 bases and J 2 bases, with 8 bases left between them. This CDR3 comprises 13 residues. CDR3 coding DNA: TGCGCCAGCAGCCCCAGGGTGAACTATGGCTACACCTTC. Its translation: CASSPRVNYGYTF.

Concerning this clone itself: The junction and the germline gene differ at one end; a read error may be behind it. The CDR3 is CASSPGVAGRPEVF. The CDR3, as DNA: TGTGCCAGTAGTCCCGGGGTAGCGGGGCGCCCAGAGGTCTTC. The V gene is TRBV19, the J gene TRBJ2-1; TRBD2 matches at 8 bases. Germline values: CDR1 LNHDA, CDR2 SQIVND (reference sequence). This CDR3 contains 14 residues.